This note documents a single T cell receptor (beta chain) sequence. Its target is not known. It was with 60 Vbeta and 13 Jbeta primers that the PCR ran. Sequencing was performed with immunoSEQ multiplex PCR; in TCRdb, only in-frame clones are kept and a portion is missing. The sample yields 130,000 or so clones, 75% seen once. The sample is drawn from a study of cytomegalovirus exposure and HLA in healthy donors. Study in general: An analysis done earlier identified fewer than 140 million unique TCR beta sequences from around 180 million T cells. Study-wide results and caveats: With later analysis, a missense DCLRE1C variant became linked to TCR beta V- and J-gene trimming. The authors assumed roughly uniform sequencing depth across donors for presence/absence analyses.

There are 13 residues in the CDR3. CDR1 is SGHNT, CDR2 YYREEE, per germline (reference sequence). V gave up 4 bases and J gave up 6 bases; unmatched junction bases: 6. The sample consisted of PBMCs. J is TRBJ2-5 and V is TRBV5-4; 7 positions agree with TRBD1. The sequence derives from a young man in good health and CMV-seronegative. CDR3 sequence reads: CASSRQGSQTQYF. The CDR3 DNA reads TGTGCCAGCAGCAGACAGGGTAGCCAGACCCAGTACTTC.